Here is one TCR beta chain with its context. This specimen comes from a study of blood T cell repertoires in COVID-19. About the study: There were acute and convalescent COVID-19 samples, and they came from the United States, Italy and Spain. Sources were T cells, B-cell-depleted T cells, or PBMCs; the material itself was cDNA or gDNA.

Original handling: Amplified reference gene primers provided the basis for estimating nucleated cell counts. This table comes from immunoSEQ multiplex PCR, and its TCRdb copy is limited to in-frame clones, with some not included. The V and J calls and clone size were taken over from that table, and D and trimming were inferred from the DNA. This table has around 100,000 clones, 85% to 90% appearing once. In germline, CDR1 is SNHLY, CDR2 FYNNEI. This CDR3 has 14 residues. Trimming stripped 6 bases from V and 4 bases from J, with 12 bases between. The chain employs TRBV2 and TRBJ2-2; D is perhaps TRBD2 (6 bases). Sequencing input: peripheral blood. The sequence was collected from a human donor in a cohort sampled during active COVID-19. This CDR3 reads CASRGGPSTGELFF. The CDR3 DNA is TGTGCCAGCAGGGGGGGACCGTCCACCGGGGAGCTGTTTTTT. The complete variable domain, with remaining parts taken from reference TRBV2 and TRBJ2-2, reads EPEVTQTPSHQVTQMGQEVILRCVPISNHLYFYWYRQILGQKVEFLVSFYNNEISEKSEIFDDQFSVERPDGSNFTLKIRSTKLEDSAMYFCASRGGPSTGELFFGEGSRLTVL.